These 6 T cell receptor beta chains were all obtained from the same sample, sequenced in a study of PD-1 blockade in mismatch repair-deficient tumors (dated by TCRdb to 2016 to 2017). Library method: the immunoSEQ multiplex PCR assay. The source is immuneACCESS, and TCRdb retained only in-frame sequences with V and J called. Part of the clones is not carried over; for the studies checked, unresolved V genes explain less than half of this, and the remainder is unexplained. The sample contains 90,000 to 130,000 clones, 65% to 80% of them found a single time. Roughly 4.5% of the sample lies in the top ten. The sample here was peripheral blood, taken 60 weeks after starting pembrolizumab. These receptor sequences come from an adult with mismatch repair-deficient cancer.

This chain uses TRBV16 with TRBJ1-2; the match to TRBD1 covers 7 bases. V was clipped by 5 bases and J by 4 bases; unmatched bases: 7. Germline assignment: CDR1 KGHSY and CDR2 FQNENV. This CDR3 has 14 amino acids. The CDR3 region is CASSSRDRPYGYTF. The DNA for the CDR3 is TGTGCCAGCAGCTCCCGGGACAGACCCTATGGCTACACCTTC.

The chain uses TRBV27 and TRBJ2-2; 10 bases agree with TRBD2. The CDR3 is made up of 16 amino acids. From germline, CDR1 is MNHEY and CDR2 SMNVEV (reference sequence). V lost 2 bases to trimming and J lost 7 bases; unmatched junction nucleotides: 7. The DNA for the CDR3 is TGTGCCAGCAGTTTACTAGGACTAGCGGTGGGCGGGGAGCTGTTTTTT. It translates to CASSLLGLAVGGELFF.

The chain recombines TRBV5-4 with TRBJ2-2; TRBD2 aligns across 8 bases. This CDR3 is built from 17 residues. Germline values: CDR1 SGHNT, CDR2 YYREEE (reference sequence). Trimming took 0 bases from V and 5 from J; bases not matched to a gene: 9. The CDR3 coding sequence is TGTGCCAGCAGCTTGGGATTAGCGGGATTCGTTACCGGGGAGCTGTTTTTT. The encoded protein is CASSLGLAGFVTGELFF.

This chain joins TRBV6-5 and TRBJ1-1, with 7 bases matching TRBD1. CDR3 length equals 13 residues. J lost 1 base, V lost 6 bases, and 2 bases had no gene match. Germline loops: CDR1 MNHEY, CDR2 SVGAGI. CDR3 in DNA: TGTGCCAGCAGCAACAGGGGGAACACTGAAGCTTTCTTT. Amino acids: CASSNRGNTEAFF.

This sequence joins TRBV25-1 and TRBJ2-1, with 12 bases aligning to TRBD2. V was clipped by 4 bases and J by 9 bases; unmatched bases: 10. CDR3 size: 16 residues. CDR1 and CDR2 (germline): MGHDK, SYGVNS. CDR3 in amino acids: CASSGGLAGSHGEQFF. CDR3 nucleotide sequence: TGTGCCAGCAGTGGTGGACTAGCGGGATCACATGGTGAGCAGTTCTTC. Supplemented by reference TRBV25-1 and TRBJ2-1, the full variable domain reads EADIYQTPRYLVIGTGKKITLECSQTMGHDKMYWYQQDPGMELHLIHYSYGVNSTEKGDLSSESTVSRIRTEHFPLTLESARPSHTSQYLCASSGGLAGSHGEQFFGPGTRLTVL.

This clone occurred a few times. The CDR3 region has the DNA TGTGCCAGCAGCTTGGAGGGGGCGCTGGATAATGAAAAACTGTTTTTT. Its protein is CASSLEGALDNEKLFF. The rearrangement uses TRBV5-5 and TRBJ1-4, with 7 bases matching TRBD1. The germline V gene encodes CDR1 SGHKS and CDR2 YYEKEE (reference sequence). The trim removed 0 bases at V and 4 bases at J, leaving 6 bases unmatched. The CDR3 loop spans 16 amino acids.